This T cell receptor beta chain was captured by sequencing in a study of T cell repertoires in cytomegalovirus infection. Study context: Recently identified HLA-C-restricted CMV epitopes were among the peptides used. The public TCR beta signatures pointed to both CMV infection and matching HLA type. Whole-study results and caveats: Cumulative frequency of public TCR beta families picked out carriers of CMV plus the relevant HLA. The ex vivo response was dominated by HLA-C-restricted CMV-specific TCR beta clonotypes.

With regard to this clonotype: Its specificity is unknown.

In TCRdb, the reads were re-called with MiXCR into one record per CDR3 protein. The top ten clones hold 9.5% to 15% of a sample with 700,000 to 850,000 distinct CDR3 sequences, 32% of them seen once. The source is a human donor in good health (CMV status not recorded). Some clones in this sample may be carry-over from other donors' samples. The sequenced sample was cultured CD8+ T cells from PBMCs, obtained from culture after CMV antigen stimulation.

This CDR3 is CASTAGTQGFEQYF. Written as DNA, the CDR3 is TGTGCCAGCACGGCGGGTACTCAGGGGTTTGAGCAGTACTTC. The rearrangement joins TRBV12-3 or TRBV12-4 to TRBJ2-7; the D gene is possibly TRBD1 (6 bases). V lost 7 bases and J lost 7, with 20 bases in between. The CDR3 spans 14 residues.